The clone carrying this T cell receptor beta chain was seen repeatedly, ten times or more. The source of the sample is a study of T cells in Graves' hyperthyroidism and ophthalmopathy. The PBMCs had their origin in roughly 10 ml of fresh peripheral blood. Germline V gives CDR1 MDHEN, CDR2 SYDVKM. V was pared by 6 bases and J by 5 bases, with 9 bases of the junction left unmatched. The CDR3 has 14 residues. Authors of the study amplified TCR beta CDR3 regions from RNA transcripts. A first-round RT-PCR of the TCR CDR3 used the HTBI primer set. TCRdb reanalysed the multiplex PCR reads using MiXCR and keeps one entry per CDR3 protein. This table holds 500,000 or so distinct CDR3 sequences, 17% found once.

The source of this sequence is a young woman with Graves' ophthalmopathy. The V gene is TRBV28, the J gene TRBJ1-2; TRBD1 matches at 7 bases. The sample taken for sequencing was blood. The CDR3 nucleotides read TGTGCCAGCAGATTAACAGGGGCGGAATATGGCTACACCTTC. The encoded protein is CASRLTGAEYGYTF.